The rows below give T cell receptor beta chains drawn from one sample of a study of monozygotic twins with inflammatory bowel disease. With the 5' RACE reads reprocessed, TCRdb shows one record per CDR3 protein and no DNA. There are 310,000 or so distinct CDR3 sequences in the sample, with roughly 2% held by the top ten. The material sequenced was blood. These receptors all come from a human donor with ulcerative colitis or Crohn's disease, or a healthy co-twin of an affected twin (not recorded which). Each CDR3 is given with its conserved first and last residue.

J gene	V gene	CDR3 protein
TRBJ1-6	TRBV12-3/TRBV12-4	CASSLEGRNSPLHF
TRBJ2-7	TRBV28	CASSPNYLSYEQYF
TRBJ2-7	TRBV7-8	CASADSRNEQYF
TRBJ1-2	TRBV5-6	CASSLAMGFANYGYTF
TRBJ2-4	TRBV7-9	CASRPSRVGGHIQYF
TRBJ2-1	TRBV20-1	CSASGGAGNEQFF
TRBJ2-3	TRBV4-1	CASSPLDRGSTDTQYF
TRBJ1-6	TRBV5-4	CASSSRGGFPVNSPLHF
TRBJ2-3	TRBV20-1	CSARDLAGVTIDTQYF
TRBJ2-5	TRBV19	CASSISGWGRNQETQYF
TRBJ1-2	TRBV10-1	CASSESTGTGVEYGYTF
TRBJ2-1	TRBV5-1	CASVMTGSSYNEQFF
TRBJ1-6	TRBV20-1	CSATGTLSSPLHF
TRBJ2-1	TRBV7-7	CASSPTGLAGAREQFF
TRBJ2-4	TRBV6-5	CASSYRGDSLGFIQYF
TRBJ2-2	TRBV15	CATSSRQGRAGELFF
TRBJ2-1	TRBV11-2	CASSSPPGLRGRYNEQFF